This record covers a single TCR beta chain. This entry comes from a study of blood T cell repertoires in COVID-19. Methods used by the authors: Nucleated cell counts were estimated from reference gene primer amplification. TCRdb keeps only in-frame clones here, not all; method: immunoSEQ multiplex PCR. V, J and clone size reflect that table, while D and trimming were determined from the DNA. The sample lists over 150,000 clones, 84% occurring once. Germline trimming cut 5 bases from V and 2 bases from J; bases unmatched to any gene: 8. Germline CDR1 reads SGHNT; CDR2 reads YYREEE (reference sequence). This CDR3 is 16 amino acids long. The age range of participants was 18 to 89 years, with residence in under 30 US areas. Which cohort a participant joined came from the clinical history participants gave. Two negative PCRs, clearance, or symptom resolution were required of recovered Cohort 3 donors.

V gene TRBV5-4 combines with J gene TRBJ2-4; 9 bases are shared with TRBD1. The clonotype originates from a man aged 45-65 years who had recovered from COVID-19. Sample: PBMCs or T cells enriched from blood (not recorded which). DNA of the CDR3: TGTGCCAGCAGTTCCGGGACAGGGTTTACCAAAAACATTCAGTACTTC. This translates into CASSSGTGFTKNIQYF.